This T cell receptor (beta chain) was captured in a study of cytomegalovirus exposure and HLA in healthy donors. The CDR3 extends over 14 amino acids. Looked up from germline, CDR1 is MNHNY and CDR2 is SVGAGI (reference sequence). Trimming removed 0 bases from V and 4 bases from J, with 10 bases in between. The study, taken as a whole, reports: A cluster of highly shared sequence variants was likely a sequencing artifact. Association of some 18,000 TCR beta sequences with HLA alleles was found at 0.05 false discovery rate in a later analysis. Some V segments, including TRBV6-2 and TRBV6-3, were excluded as indistinguishable.

On this clone: Its specificity is unknown.

Donors consisted of healthy bone marrow donors. Vbeta (60) and Jbeta (13) primers were used in the PCR. Clones were sequenced by immunoSEQ multiplex PCR, and TCRdb holds only the in-frame ones, with some missing. Among under 150,000 clones, over 60% were seen once, and the ten largest hold approximately 5%. V usage is TRBV6-6 and J usage is TRBJ2-7; D call uncertain. The source is a woman between 45 and 65 years old in good health and CMV-seronegative. Sequenced: PBMCs. The CDR3 is CASSYSNSEYEQYF. DNA for the CDR3: TGTGCCAGCAGTTACTCGAATTCTGAGTACGAGCAGTACTTC.